One sample yielded the 8 T cell receptor beta chains listed below, sequenced in a study of Ad26.COV2.S vaccination and SARS-CoV-2 variants. Here immunoSEQ multiplex PCR was the method, and the copy in TCRdb shows in-frame clones only, minus some. The sample yields about 680,000 clones, 70% to 90% seen once. Treatment here: roughly 18 received Ad26.COV2.S at low or high dose, single or two shots; 5 received placebo; per-sample allocation not given. At day 63 after the first vaccine or placebo injection, samples were drawn. This material consisted of peripheral blood, taken in a trial of Ad26.COV2.S vaccine versus placebo. The origin of the receptors is a person between 18 and 65 years old who received the Ad26.COV2.S COVID-19 vaccine or a placebo.

J is TRBJ2-3 and V is TRBV6-5; 12 nucleotides match TRBD2. The CDR3 is 14 residues long. The germline V gene encodes CDR1 MNHEY and CDR2 SVGAGI. J was trimmed by 5 bases and V by 8 bases; bases with no gene match: 5. The CDR3 DNA reads TGTGCCAGCCGGCTAGCGGGAGGGATAGATACGCAGTATTTT. Protein: CASRLAGGIDTQYF.

The V and J genes are TRBV27 and TRBJ2-1, with D maybe TRBD2 (5 bases). The ends were cut back, 8 bases at V and 7 bases at J, with 12 bases in the middle. Germline assignment: CDR1 MNHEY and CDR2 SMNVEV (reference sequence). The CDR3 sequence is 12 residues long. The CDR3 here is CASGRVRNEQFF. The DNA for the CDR3 is TGTGCCAGCGGGAGAGTGAGAAATGAGCAGTTCTTC.

This CDR3 reads CASSDSGDRGQPQHF. The CDR3, as DNA: TGTGCCAGCAGTGACTCGGGGGACAGGGGGCAGCCCCAGCATTTT. The rearrangement links TRBV6-4 to TRBJ1-5; TRBD1 matches at 11 bases. CDR3 length equals 15 residues. The V gene's germline CDR1 is MRHNA and CDR2 SNTAGT. V dropped 0 bases and J dropped 7; count of bases not matched to a gene: 2.

This chain links TRBV5-4 with TRBJ2-7; 9 nucleotides match TRBD2. Germline trimming cut 4 bases from V and 4 bases from J; bases unmatched to any gene: 9. Germline CDR1 SGHNT, CDR2 YYREEE (reference sequence). The CDR3 has 15 residues. CDR3 sequence: CASSPGTSYLYEQYF. For the CDR3, the DNA is TGTGCCAGCAGCCCTGGGACTAGCTACCTTTACGAGCAGTACTTC.

V usage is TRBV7-9 and J usage is TRBJ2-7; D is possibly TRBD1 or TRBD2 (5 bases each). The CDR3 extends over 13 amino acids. CDR1 and CDR2 from the germline V gene are SEHNR and FQNEAQ (reference sequence). Between the trimmed V and J ends, which lost 1 base and 9 bases, there was a span of 13 bases. The CDR3 region has the DNA TGTGCCAGCAGCTTAGGGGGCGGGCAGGCGCAGTACTTC. It specifies CASSLGGGQAQYF.

CDR3 coding DNA: TGTGCCAGCAGCGTAGCAGCGGGAGGAGTGAATGAGCAGTTCTTC. This translates into CASSVAAGGVNEQFF. The chain is built from TRBV9 and TRBJ2-1, with 9 nucleotides matching TRBD2. Germline V CDR1 and CDR2: SGDLS, YYNGEE. V lost 0 bases and J lost 7; bases outside the gene matches: 5. The CDR3 runs to 15 residues.

The chain recombines TRBV27 with TRBJ2-1; D is uncertain. The ends were cut back, 4 bases at V and 8 bases at J, with 6 bases in the middle. Per germline, CDR1 MNHEY and CDR2 SMNVEV (reference sequence). The CDR3 sequence is 11 residues long. This chain's CDR3 is CASSSWDEQFF. As DNA, the CDR3 is TGTGCCAGCAGTTCGTGGGATGAGCAGTTCTTC.

The chain carries TRBV10-2 and TRBJ2-7; the D call may be TRBD1 or TRBD2 (5 bases each). The germline V gene encodes CDR1 WSHSY and CDR2 SAAADI. The CDR3 has 15 amino acids. V lost 2 bases, J lost 2 bases, and 13 bases lay in between. DNA for the CDR3: TGCGCCAGCAGTGAGGGGACCGCTGTTCCCTACGAGCAGTACTTC. Protein product: CASSEGTAVPYEQYF.